This T cell receptor (beta chain) stems from a study of blood T cell repertoires in COVID-19. For the study at large: The United States, Italy and Spain were the sources of the acute and convalescent COVID-19 samples. T cells, B-cell-depleted T cells, or PBMCs provided the cDNA or gDNA that served as material.

Per the germline V gene, CDR1 is SGHAT and CDR2 is FQNNGV. The CDR3 is made up of 13 amino acids. V dropped 5 bases and J dropped 4 bases, with 8 bases sitting between them. Per the original data handling: Reference gene primers were amplified, and this amplification served to estimate nucleated cell counts. Clones were read by immunoSEQ multiplex PCR, and TCRdb kept only the in-frame ones, dropping some. V and J calls and clone size are given by that table; D and trimming were obtained from the DNA. The profile shows tens of thousands of clones, around nine tenths of them singletons. The TCR sequence derives from a woman aged 80 or over with active COVID-19. The V call is TRBV11-2, the J call TRBJ1-4, with no clear D. Sequencing input: peripheral blood. CDR3 coding DNA: TGTGCCAGCAGCGAACAGCTTAATGAAAAACTGTTTTTT. Translating it yields CASSEQLNEKLFF. Drawing the rest from reference TRBV11-2 and TRBJ1-4, the complete variable domain is EAGVAQSPRYKIIEKRQSVAFWCNPISGHATLYWYQQILGQGPKLLIQFQNNGVVDDSQLPKDRFSAERLKGVDSTLKIQPAKLEDSAVYLCASSEQLNEKLFFGSGTQLSVL.